These T cell receptor beta chains were read from a single sample in a study of T cell changes during pregnancy in multiple sclerosis. The repertoire was sequenced with immunoSEQ multiplex PCR; TCRdb's copy has only in-frame clones and lacks some. The data show 55,000 to 75,000 clones, about 91% seen once. Sequenced material: peripheral blood, taken after pregnancy. These receptors originate from a female donor with multiple sclerosis, enrolled in a pregnancy study. Each CDR3 is given with its conserved first and last residue. A D gene is named only where the DNA matches it firmly. The listing skips clone size in some rows; elsewhere it reads once, few, many or a size class.

j_call,v_call,clone_size,d_call,cdr3_aa,cdr3_nt
TRBJ1-1,TRBV19,-,TRBD1,CASSQQGVGTEAFF,TGTGCCAGTAGTCAACAGGGGGTGGGCACTGAAGCTTTCTTT
TRBJ1-2,TRBV4-1,-,TRBD1,CASSQDSMKKQGGRSYGYTF,TGCGCCAGCAGCCAAGATAGTATGAAGAAACAGGGGGGTCGGAGCTATGGCTACACCTTC
TRBJ2-5,TRBV5-1,-,TRBD2,CASRLGLAGIQETQYF,TGCGCCAGCAGGTTGGGACTAGCGGGCATCCAAGAGACCCAGTACTTC
TRBJ2-1,TRBV5-1,-,-,CASSLLANTRSSYNEQFF,TGCGCCAGCAGCTTGCTGGCTAACACCCGGAGCTCCTACAATGAGCAGTTCTTC
TRBJ2-1,TRBV6-5,once,TRBD2,CASSYSRGLRNEQFF,TGTGCCAGCAGTTACTCGAGGGGACTACGGAATGAGCAGTTCTTC
TRBJ1-4,TRBV4-3,-,TRBD1,CASSQEGLGTGAIRREKLFF,TGCGCCAGCAGCCAAGAAGGTCTTGGGACAGGGGCAATCCGTCGCGAAAAACTGTTTTTT
TRBJ2-2,TRBV6-4,-,TRBD2,CATSSGSRRYTGELFF,TGTGCCACCTCTAGCGGGAGTCGGCGATACACCGGGGAGCTGTTTTTT
TRBJ2-2,TRBV4-1,-,-,CASSQGSAGTGELFF,TGCGCCAGCAGCCAAGGTTCCGCGGGGACCGGGGAGCTGTTTTTT
TRBJ1-4,TRBV5-6,-,-,CASSFGRTSPLLFF,TGTGCCAGCAGCTTTGGGCGGACTTCCCCCCTTCTGTTTTTT
TRBJ2-7,TRBV10-3,-,-,CAISVTNYEQYF,TGTGCCATCAGTGTAACTAACTACGAGCAGTACTTC
TRBJ1-3,TRBV7-9,once,-,CASSTENPSGNTIYF,TGTGCCAGCTCGACAGAGAACCCCTCTGGAAACACCATATATTTT
TRBJ1-5,TRBV28,-,-,CASTPLRGVRPQHF,TGTGCCAGCACCCCCCTTAGGGGCGTTAGGCCCCAGCATTTT
TRBJ2-7,TRBV28,-,-,CAAGAAPNYEQYF,TGTGCAGCAGGGGCGGCACCCAACTACGAGCAGTACTTC
TRBJ1-1,TRBV6-9,-,-,CASSSTVNTEAFF,TGTGCCAGCAGTAGTACGGTGAACACTGAAGCTTTCTTT
TRBJ2-7,TRBV25-1,once,-,CASREDRSDSYEQYF,TGTGCCAGCAGGGAGGATAGGTCCGACTCCTACGAGCAGTACTTC
TRBJ1-5,TRBV7-9,-,-,CASGGGGSNQPQHF,TGTGCCAGCGGCGGGGGGGGCAGCAATCAGCCCCAGCATTTT
TRBJ2-1,TRBV28,-,TRBD2,CASSFPSGRDNEQFF,TGTGCCAGCAGTTTTCCCAGCGGGAGGGACAATGAGCAGTTCTTC
TRBJ2-7,TRBV18,-,TRBD2,CASSPRQGEGDEQYF,TGTGCCAGCTCACCTCGGCAAGGGGAGGGAGACGAGCAGTACTTC
TRBJ1-2,TRBV28,few,-,CASSLRVNYGYTF,TGTGCCAGCAGTCTCAGGGTTAACTATGGCTACACCTTC
TRBJ2-1,TRBV29-1,-,-,CSVDLASSYNEQFF,TGCAGCGTTGATCTGGCCAGCTCCTACAATGAGCAGTTCTTC
TRBJ2-7,TRBV10-3,-,-,CAISVGADNLYEQYF,TGTGCCATCAGCGTAGGAGCGGATAACCTCTACGAGCAGTACTTC
TRBJ1-2,TRBV18,-,TRBD1,CASSQTGLGYGYTF,TGTGCCAGCTCACAGACAGGGCTGGGCTATGGCTACACCTTC
TRBJ2-7,TRBV4-2,-,TRBD2,CASSLWEGEQYF,TGTGCCAGCAGCCTGTGGGAGGGCGAGCAGTACTTC
TRBJ1-5,TRBV30,-,-,CAWGQDSNQPQHF,TGTGCCTGGGGACAAGATAGCAATCAGCCCCAGCATTTT
TRBJ2-7,TRBV28,once,TRBD2,CASSPGTSGVEQYF,TGTGCCAGCAGTCCCGGGACTAGCGGGGTCGAGCAGTACTTC
TRBJ2-1,TRBV5-4,-,-,CASSSVQGTNEQFF,TGTGCCAGCAGCTCGGTTCAGGGTACAAATGAGCAGTTCTTC
TRBJ2-1,TRBV7-3,once,TRBD2,CASSSPGGNEQFF,TGTGCCAGCAGCTCTCCGGGGGGAAATGAGCAGTTCTTC
TRBJ1-1,TRBV10-1,-,TRBD1,CASRGQGSTEAFF,TGCGCCAGCAGAGGACAGGGTAGTACTGAAGCTTTCTTT
TRBJ1-1,TRBV6-1,-,TRBD1,CASVTPGGNTEAFF,TGTGCCAGCGTTACTCCAGGGGGGAACACTGAAGCTTTCTTT
TRBJ2-3,TRBV21-1,-,-,CASSNFGRGTDTQYF,-
TRBJ1-1,TRBV6-5,once,-,CASSNRNTEAFF,TGTGCCAGCAGTAACAGGAACACTGAAGCTTTCTTT
TRBJ2-1,TRBV27,-,-,CAVRGNYNEQFF,TGTGCCGTACGCGGGAATTACAATGAGCAGTTCTTC
TRBJ2-1,TRBV7-2,-,TRBD2,CASSSRLAGLNSYNEQFF,TGTGCCAGCAGCTCGAGACTAGCGGGTCTAAATTCCTACAATGAGCAGTTCTTC
TRBJ2-1,TRBV27,once,-,CASSLEALGIYNEQFF,TGTGCCAGCAGTTTGGAGGCGCTGGGAATATACAATGAGCAGTTCTTC
TRBJ2-7,TRBV28,once,TRBD1,CASRWGTDPTYEQYF,TGTGCCAGCAGATGGGGGACAGATCCTACCTACGAGCAGTACTTC
TRBJ2-7,TRBV7-2,once,TRBD2,CASSMGLANDEQYF,TGTGCCAGCAGCATGGGACTAGCTAACGACGAGCAGTACTTC
TRBJ1-4,TRBV7-9,-,-,CASSLNGGEKLFF,TGTGCCAGCAGCTTAAATGGCGGAGAAAAACTGTTTTTT
TRBJ1-4,TRBV19,-,-,CASSMGGEATNEKLFF,TGTGCCAGTAGTATGGGGGGTGAGGCAACTAATGAAAAACTGTTTTTT
TRBJ2-1,TRBV7-2,-,TRBD1,CASSVPGTAYNEQFF,TGTGCCAGCAGCGTACCCGGGACAGCCTACAATGAGCAGTTCTTC
TRBJ1-1,TRBV25-1,-,TRBD1,CASSPGQGNTEAFF,TGTGCCAGCAGTCCCGGACAGGGGAACACTGAAGCTTTCTTT
TRBJ1-5,TRBV19,-,-,CASSIQVQPQHF,TGTGCCAGTAGTATCCAGGTACAGCCCCAGCATTTT
TRBJ2-1,TRBV5-1,-,-,CASSLAEDSTNEQFF,TGCGCCAGCAGCTTGGCCGAGGACTCCACGAATGAGCAGTTCTTC
TRBJ1-1,TRBV6-4,-,TRBD1,CASSDLGNRGPAFF,TGTGCCAGCAGTGACTTGGGGAACAGGGGGCCGGCTTTCTTT
TRBJ1-2,TRBV6-4,-,TRBD1,CASSESPTGVGYTF,TGTGCCAGCAGTGAGTCTCCAACAGGGGTTGGCTACACCTTC
TRBJ1-4,TRBV5-6,-,-,CASSSVGAEKLFF,TGTGCCAGCAGCTCCGTAGGGGCTGAAAAACTGTTTTTT
TRBJ2-1,TRBV6-1,-,TRBD2,CASSGGGLAGMGEQFF,TGTGCCAGCAGTGGGGGTGGTCTAGCGGGAATGGGTGAGCAGTTCTTC
TRBJ2-1,TRBV30,-,-,CAWSVSPEQFF,TGTGCCTGGAGTGTTAGTCCTGAGCAGTTCTTC
TRBJ1-5,TRBV10-3,-,TRBD1,CAITGGTGQPQHF,TGTGCCATCACCGGGGGGACAGGCCAGCCCCAGCATTTT